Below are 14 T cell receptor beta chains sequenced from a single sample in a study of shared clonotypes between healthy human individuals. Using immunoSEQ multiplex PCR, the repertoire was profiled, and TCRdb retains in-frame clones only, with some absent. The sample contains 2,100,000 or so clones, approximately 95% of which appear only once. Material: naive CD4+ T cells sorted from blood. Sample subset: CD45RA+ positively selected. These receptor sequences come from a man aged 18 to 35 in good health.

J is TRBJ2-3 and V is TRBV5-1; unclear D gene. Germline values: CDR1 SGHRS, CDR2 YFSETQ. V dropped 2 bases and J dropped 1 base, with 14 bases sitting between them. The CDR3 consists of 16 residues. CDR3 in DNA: TGCGCCAGCAGCTTATTTGGTAGGACCGGCACAGATACGCAGTATTTT. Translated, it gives CASSLFGRTGTDTQYF.

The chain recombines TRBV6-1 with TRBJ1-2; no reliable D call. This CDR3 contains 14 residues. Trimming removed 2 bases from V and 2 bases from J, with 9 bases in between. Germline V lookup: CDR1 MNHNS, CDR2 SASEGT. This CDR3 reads CASSESGRNYGYTF. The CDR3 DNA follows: TGTGCCAGCAGTGAATCGGGCAGAAACTATGGCTACACCTTC.

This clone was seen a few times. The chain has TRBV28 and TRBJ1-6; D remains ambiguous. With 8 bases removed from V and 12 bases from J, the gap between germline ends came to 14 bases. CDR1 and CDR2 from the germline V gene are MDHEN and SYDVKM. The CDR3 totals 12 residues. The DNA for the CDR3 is TGTGCCAGCGGGCGATCTTCGGAACCCCTCCACTTT. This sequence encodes CASGRSSEPLHF.

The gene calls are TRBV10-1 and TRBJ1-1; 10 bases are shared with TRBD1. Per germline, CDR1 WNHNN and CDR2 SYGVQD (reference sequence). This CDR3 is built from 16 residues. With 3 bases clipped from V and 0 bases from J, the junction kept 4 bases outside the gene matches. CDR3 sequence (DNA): TGCGCCAGCAGTGATTCGGGACAGGGGATGAACACTGAAGCTTTCTTT. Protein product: CASSDSGQGMNTEAFF.

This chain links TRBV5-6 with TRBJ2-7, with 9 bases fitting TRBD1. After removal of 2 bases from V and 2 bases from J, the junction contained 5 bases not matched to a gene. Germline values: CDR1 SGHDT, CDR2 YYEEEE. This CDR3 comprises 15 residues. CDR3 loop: CASSFGTGFTYEQYF. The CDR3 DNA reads TGTGCCAGCAGCTTCGGGACAGGGTTTACCTACGAGCAGTACTTC.

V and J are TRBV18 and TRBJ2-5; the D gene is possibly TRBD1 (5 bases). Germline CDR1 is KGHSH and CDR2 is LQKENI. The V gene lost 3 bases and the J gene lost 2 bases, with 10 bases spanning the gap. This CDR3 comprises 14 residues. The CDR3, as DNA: TGTGCCAGCTCACCGGGGCTAACTCAAGAGACCCAGTACTTC. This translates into CASSPGLTQETQYF.

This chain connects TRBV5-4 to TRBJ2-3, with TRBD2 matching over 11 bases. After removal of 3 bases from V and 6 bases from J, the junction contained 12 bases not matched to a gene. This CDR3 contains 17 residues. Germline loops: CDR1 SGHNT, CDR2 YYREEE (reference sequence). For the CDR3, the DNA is TGTGCCAGCAGCTCTCCCGGACTAGCGGGTCCTGGGGATACGCAGTATTTT. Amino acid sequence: CASSSPGLAGPGDTQYF.

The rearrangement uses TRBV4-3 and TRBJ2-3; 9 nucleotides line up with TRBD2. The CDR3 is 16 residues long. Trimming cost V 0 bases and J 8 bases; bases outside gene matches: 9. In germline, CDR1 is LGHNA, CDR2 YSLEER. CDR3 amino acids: CASSQDWLAGSGTQYF. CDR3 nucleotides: TGCGCCAGCAGCCAAGATTGGCTAGCGGGGTCCGGTACGCAGTATTTT.

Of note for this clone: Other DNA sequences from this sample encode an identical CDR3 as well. CDR3 sequence reads: CASSPGLAGYNEQFF. The DNA for the CDR3 is TGTGCCAGCTCACCAGGACTAGCGGGCTACAATGAGCAGTTCTTC. This chain links TRBV18 with TRBJ2-1; 11 bases are a match to TRBD2. This CDR3 region has 15 residues. Germline CDR1 is KGHSH and CDR2 is LQKENI. V lost 2 bases and J lost 3; bases outside the gene matches: 0.

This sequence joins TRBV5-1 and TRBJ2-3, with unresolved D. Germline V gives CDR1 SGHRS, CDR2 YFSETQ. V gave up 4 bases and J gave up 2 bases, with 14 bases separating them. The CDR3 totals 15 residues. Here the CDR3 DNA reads TGCGCCAGCAGCCTGGATGGGTGGAACACAGATACGCAGTATTTT. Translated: CASSLDGWNTDTQYF.

CDR3 sequence (DNA): TGTGCCAGCAGCCCCAGGGTAGGAAACACCATATATTTT. Its protein product is CASSPRVGNTIYF. This chain joins TRBV6-5 and TRBJ1-3, with D perhaps TRBD1 (5 bases). Germline CDR1 MNHEY, CDR2 SVGAGI. This CDR3 is built from 13 residues. V shed 6 bases and J shed 4 bases, with 10 bases lying between them.

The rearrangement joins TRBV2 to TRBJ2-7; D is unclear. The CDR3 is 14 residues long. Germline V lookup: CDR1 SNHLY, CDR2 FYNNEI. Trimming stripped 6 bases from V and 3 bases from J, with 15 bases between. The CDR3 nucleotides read TGTGCCAGCAGAATAAAGGACGGATACTACGAGCAGTACTTC. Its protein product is CASRIKDGYYEQYF.

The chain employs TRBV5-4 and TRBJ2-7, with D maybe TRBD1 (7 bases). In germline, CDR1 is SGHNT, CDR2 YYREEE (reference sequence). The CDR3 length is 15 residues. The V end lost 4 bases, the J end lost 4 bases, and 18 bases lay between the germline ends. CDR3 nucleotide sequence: TGTGCCAGCAGCATTGACAGGGAGGCCCTTTACGAGCAGTACTTC. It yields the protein CASSIDREALYEQYF.

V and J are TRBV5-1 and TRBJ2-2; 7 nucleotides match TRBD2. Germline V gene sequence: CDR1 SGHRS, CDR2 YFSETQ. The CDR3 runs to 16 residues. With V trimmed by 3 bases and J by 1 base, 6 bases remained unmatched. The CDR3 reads CASSSGRGVNTGELFF. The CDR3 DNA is TGCGCCAGCAGCTCTGGACGGGGGGTGAACACCGGGGAGCTGTTTTTT.